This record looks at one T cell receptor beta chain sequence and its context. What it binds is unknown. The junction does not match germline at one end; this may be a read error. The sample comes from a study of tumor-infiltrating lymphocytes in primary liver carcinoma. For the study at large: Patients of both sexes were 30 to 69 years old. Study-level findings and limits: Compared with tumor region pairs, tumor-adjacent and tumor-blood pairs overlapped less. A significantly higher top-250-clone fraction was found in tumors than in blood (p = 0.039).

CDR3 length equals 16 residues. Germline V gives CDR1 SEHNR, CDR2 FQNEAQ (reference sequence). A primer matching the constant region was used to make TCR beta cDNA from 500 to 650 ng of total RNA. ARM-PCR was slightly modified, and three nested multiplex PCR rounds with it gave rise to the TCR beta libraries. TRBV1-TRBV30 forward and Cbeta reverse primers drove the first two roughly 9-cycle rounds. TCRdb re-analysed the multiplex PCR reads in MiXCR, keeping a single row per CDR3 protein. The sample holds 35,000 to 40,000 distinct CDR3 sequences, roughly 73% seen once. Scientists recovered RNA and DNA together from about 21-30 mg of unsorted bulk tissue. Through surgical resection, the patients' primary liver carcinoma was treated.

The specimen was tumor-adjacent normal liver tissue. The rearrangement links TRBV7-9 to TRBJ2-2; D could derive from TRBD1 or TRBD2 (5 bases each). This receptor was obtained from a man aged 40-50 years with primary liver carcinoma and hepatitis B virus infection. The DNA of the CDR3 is TGTGCCATCAGCTTAGTTCTTCAGGGTTGGACCGGGGAACTGTTTTTT. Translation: CAISLVLQGWTGELFF.